One and the same sample provided the 30 T cell receptor beta chains below, sequenced in a study of T cells after posttransplantation cyclophosphamide. Treatment was busulfan-fludarabine conditioning, a marrow graft, and cyclophosphamide on days +3 and +4. The protocol was immunoSEQ multiplex PCR, while the TCRdb copy is restricted to in-frame clones and leaves out a portion. The sample lists fewer than 13,000 clones; about four fifths were seen once. The sequencing used PBMCs, collected after allogeneic stem cell transplant with posttransplant cyclophosphamide. These receptors all stem from a female patient aged 50-59 years who received an allogeneic stem cell transplant from a related donor, was CMV-positive, and had no GVHD. The graft donor may have given rise to some T cells.

This clone was seen a few times. This chain connects TRBV4-2 to TRBJ2-5; possibly TRBD1 for D (5 bases). Trimming shortened V by 1 base and J by 3 bases, and 6 bases separated the two germline ends. The CDR3 loop spans 13 amino acids. CDR1 LGHNA and CDR2 YNFKEQ come from the germline V gene. Here the CDR3 reads CASSQGREETQYF. Here the CDR3 DNA reads TGTGCCAGCAGCCAAGGCAGGGAAGAGACCCAGTACTTC.

The chain carries TRBV4-3 and TRBJ1-2, with TRBD1 matching over 7 bases. Germline trimming cut 4 bases from V and 5 bases from J; bases unmatched to any gene: 7. This CDR3 region has 14 residues. The germline V gene has CDR1 LGHNA and CDR2 YSLEER. CDR3 sequence (DNA): TGCGCCAGCAGCCTACAGACAGGGCGGTATGGCTACACCTTC. Amino acid sequence: CASSLQTGRYGYTF.

V and J are TRBV28 and TRBJ1-5; D ambiguous. CDR1 MDHEN and CDR2 SYDVKM come from the germline V gene. The CDR3 totals 15 residues. Trimming took 3 bases from V and 5 from J, leaving 14 bases between them. CDR3: CASSFLLKGDQPQHF. The CDR3 DNA is TGTGCCAGCAGTTTTCTCCTCAAAGGAGATCAGCCCCAGCATTTT.

The V and J genes are TRBV30 and TRBJ2-7; 7 positions agree with TRBD1. CDR1 is GTSNPN and CDR2 is SVGIG in the germline V gene (reference sequence). The CDR3 spans 13 residues. With V trimmed by 5 bases and J by 2 bases, 6 bases remained unmatched. CDR3: CAWGRDRAYEQYF. In nucleotides, the CDR3 is TGTGCCTGGGGCCGAGACAGGGCCTACGAGCAGTACTTC.

The rearrangement links TRBV6-1 to TRBJ1-5; D is possibly TRBD1 (5 bases). CDR3 length: 15 amino acids. Germline loops: CDR1 MNHNS, CDR2 SASEGT. V lost 1 base and J lost 3, with 10 bases in between. The CDR3 region has the DNA TGTGCCAGCAGTGAAGACCGACAGCCCAATCAGCCCCAGCATTTT. Protein sequence: CASSEDRQPNQPQHF.

The rearrangement uses TRBV18 and TRBJ1-6; 7 bases match TRBD1. Germline lookup yields CDR1 KGHSH and CDR2 LQKENI. Trimming removed 1 base from V and 10 bases from J; junction bases left unmatched: 4. This CDR3 region has 14 residues. CDR3 sequence (DNA): TGTGCCAGCTCACCACAAGGGGGCTTCTCACCCCTCCACTTT. It encodes CASSPQGGFSPLHF.

The J gene is TRBJ1-2, the V gene TRBV19; D ambiguous. V was clipped by 2 bases and J by 14 bases, with 9 bases between them. Germline V gene data show CDR1 as LNHDA and CDR2 as SQIVND (reference sequence). The CDR3 runs 10 residues. The CDR3 DNA follows: TGTGCCAGTAGTATACGGGTGAAGACCTTC. This encodes CASSIRVKTF.

This clone was observed a few times. This chain's CDR3 is CASSAPPGQTRNTIYF. For the CDR3, the DNA is TGTGCCAGCAGTGCCCCTCCGGGACAGACAAGAAACACCATATATTTT. V gene TRBV6-6 combines with J gene TRBJ1-3, with TRBD1 matching 7 bases. The CDR3 is 16 amino acids. Germline-derived CDR1 and CDR2 are MNHNY and SVGAGI (reference sequence). V lost 5 bases, J lost 5 bases, and 12 bases stayed unmatched.

This rearrangement joins TRBV11-3 to TRBJ2-3, with D tentatively TRBD2 (6 bases). Germline V gives CDR1 SGHNT, CDR2 YENEEA. The CDR3 is 16 amino acids. Between the trimmed V and J ends, which lost 5 bases and 1 base, there was a span of 16 bases. CDR3 amino acids: CASSQGLQARTDTQYF. CDR3 sequence (DNA): TGTGCCAGCAGCCAAGGACTACAAGCCCGCACAGATACGCAGTATTTT.

The chain uses TRBV21-1 and TRBJ2-6; TRBD1 reflects the table's D call only, with no check against the DNA. TRBV21-1 is a pseudogene segment. The CDR3 is 20 amino acids. The CDR3 region has the DNA TGTGCCAGCAGCAAAGAAGTATCACAGGGCGTATGGACCGGGGCCAACGTCCTGACTTTC. Residues: CASSKEVSQGVWTGANVLTF.

This clone is a singleton in its sample. CDR3 in DNA: TGCGCCAGCAGCTTCGCGGGTGCCAAAAACATTCAGTACTTC. Its translation: CASSFAGAKNIQYF. The rearrangement uses TRBV5-1 and TRBJ2-4; D is possibly TRBD2 (5 bases). Trimming shortened V by 2 bases and J by 1 base, and 7 bases separated the two germline ends. Germline-derived CDR1 and CDR2 are SGHRS and YFSETQ. This CDR3 comprises 14 residues.

This clone was counted only a few times. The chain is built from TRBV6-5 and TRBJ1-1, with D unclear. The V end was cut by 0 bases, the J end by 1 base, with 3 bases between. This CDR3 region has 13 residues. The germline CDR1 and CDR2 sequences are MNHEY and SVGAGI. This chain's CDR3 is CASSYSQNTEAFF. The DNA of the CDR3 is TGTGCCAGCAGTTACTCTCAGAACACTGAAGCTTTCTTT.

The chain combines TRBV5-4 with TRBJ1-6; 9 bases fit TRBD1. Germline values: CDR1 SGHNT, CDR2 YYREEE (reference sequence). CDR3 length: 14 amino acids. With 2 bases clipped from V and 9 bases from J, the junction kept 3 bases outside the gene matches. This CDR3 reads CASSLQGALSPLHF. The CDR3 DNA sequence: TGTGCCAGCAGCTTACAGGGGGCTCTTTCACCCCTCCACTTT. The variable domain in full, completed from reference TRBV5-4 and TRBJ1-6, reads ETGVTQSPTHLIKTRGQQVTLRCSSQSGHNTVSWYQQALGQGPQFIFQYYREEENGRGNFPPRFSGLQFPNYSSELNVNALELDDSALYLCASSLQGALSPLHFGNGTRLTVT.

DNA of the CDR3: TGTGCCAGCAGCCCATCCGGCCGGGGGGATTATAATGAGCAGTTCTTC. This translates into CASSPSGRGDYNEQFF. The V and J genes are TRBV7-6 and TRBJ2-1, with 7 nucleotides matching TRBD2. The CDR3 loop spans 16 amino acids. The V gene end was trimmed by 5 bases and the J gene end by 7 bases; junction bases not matched to a gene: 14. Germline loops: CDR1 SGHVS, CDR2 FNYEAQ.

CDR3 sequence reads: CASSLLGASTEAFF. In DNA form, the CDR3 reads TGCGCCAGCAGCTTGTTGGGGGCCAGCACTGAAGCTTTCTTT. This chain joins TRBV5-1 and TRBJ1-1; possible D gene TRBD1, 6 bases. V gave up 1 base and J gave up 4 bases, with 11 bases separating them. Germline V gives CDR1 SGHRS, CDR2 YFSETQ. The length of the CDR3 is 14 residues.

The V and J genes are TRBV19 and TRBJ2-5, with 8 positions matching TRBD2. The V gene's germline CDR1 is LNHDA and CDR2 SQIVND (reference sequence). V dropped 7 bases and J dropped 5; count of bases not matched to a gene: 12. The CDR3 runs 15 residues. In nucleotides, the CDR3 is TGTGCCAGTACCAACCCCGCTAGCGGGCGGGAGACCCAGTACTTC. It codes for CASTNPASGRETQYF.

This chain joins TRBV2 and TRBJ1-5; a weak D match, TRBD1 (6 bases). Trimming pared 4 bases from V and 9 bases from J, leaving 13 bases between. The V gene's germline CDR1 is SNHLY and CDR2 FYNNEI. The CDR3 spans 13 residues. The CDR3 DNA reads TGTGCCAGCAGTGGGACAGCCATGTTGCCCCAGCATTTT. It yields the protein CASSGTAMLPQHF.

This chain links TRBV9 with TRBJ2-5, with a weak D call TRBD1 (5 bases). Trimming stripped 0 bases from V and 1 base from J, with 10 bases between. The CDR3 loop spans 15 amino acids. Germline CDR1 is SGDLS and CDR2 is YYNGEE. The CDR3 nucleotides read TGTGCCAGCAGCGTAGATAAGGGGATCCAAGAGACCCAGTACTTC. This encodes CASSVDKGIQETQYF.

A single count supports this clone. V usage is TRBV5-1 and J usage is TRBJ1-1, with 9 bases lining up with TRBD1. Germline V gene data show CDR1 as SGHRS and CDR2 as YFSETQ. After removal of 0 bases from V and 2 bases from J, the junction contained 8 bases not matched to a gene. The CDR3 runs to 17 residues. Written as DNA, the CDR3 is TGCGCCAGCAGCTTGGTAACAGGGGGCGTAAAAAACACTGAAGCTTTCTTT. It encodes CASSLVTGGVKNTEAFF.

This clone was detected only once. V usage is TRBV9 and J usage is TRBJ1-5; D perhaps matches TRBD1 (5 bases). Trimming stripped 3 bases from V and 7 bases from J, with 14 bases between. CDR1 is SGDLS and CDR2 is YYNGEE in the germline V gene. CDR3 length: 14 residues. CDR3: CASSARREGQPQHF. As DNA, the CDR3 is TGTGCCAGCAGCGCCCGCAGGGAAGGGCAGCCCCAGCATTTT.

The V gene is TRBV21-1, the J gene TRBJ2-7; TRBD1, the D gene given by the table, was not confirmed from the DNA. TRBV21-1 is flagged as a pseudogene. This CDR3 comprises 13 residues. CDR3 residues: CASSTIGQTEQYF. DNA for the CDR3: TGTGCCAGCAGCACCATCGGACAGACCGAGCAGTACTTC.

V is TRBV4-3 and J is TRBJ2-1; D is perhaps TRBD2 (6 bases). The V gene's germline CDR1 is LGHNA and CDR2 YSLEER. The CDR3 spans 16 residues. The V and J ends lost 3 bases and 4 bases respectively, with 16 bases between them. The CDR3 DNA follows: TGCGCCAGCAGCCATTTAAACCCCGGGGGTTACAATGAGCAGTTCTTC. This encodes CASSHLNPGGYNEQFF.

The chain combines TRBV7-2 with TRBJ2-3; D possibly corresponds to TRBD2 (7 bases). Germline V CDR1 and CDR2: SGHTA, FQGNSA. There are 15 residues in the CDR3. With 1 base removed from V and 6 bases from J, the gap between germline ends came to 14 bases. In DNA, the CDR3 is TGTGCCAGCAGCTTAGGCTCGCGGGGGCCGGATACGCAGTATTTT. Amino acid sequence: CASSLGSRGPDTQYF.

The gene calls are TRBV6-6 and TRBJ2-3; possibly TRBD2 for D (5 bases). Germline V gene sequence: CDR1 MNHNY, CDR2 SVGAGI (reference sequence). Between the trimmed V and J ends, which lost 5 bases and 2 bases, there was a span of 11 bases. The CDR3 loop spans 14 amino acids. The CDR3 loop is CASSRPGNTDTQYF. CDR3 in DNA: TGTGCCAGCAGTCGACCCGGGAACACAGATACGCAGTATTTT.

J is TRBJ2-7 and V is TRBV6-1; 8 positions agree with TRBD2. CDR1 is MNHNS and CDR2 is SASEGT in the germline V gene. V was pared by 0 bases and J by 3 bases, with 4 bases of the junction left unmatched. The CDR3 runs 15 residues. The CDR3 sequence is CASSEAWGLVYEQYF. CDR3 in DNA: TGTGCCAGCAGTGAAGCGTGGGGACTAGTCTACGAGCAGTACTTC.

The chain links TRBV5-6 to TRBJ2-3; 10 positions match TRBD1. There are 19 residues in the CDR3. Germline CDR1 reads SGHDT; CDR2 reads YYEEEE. V lost 4 bases to trimming and J lost 2 bases; unmatched junction nucleotides: 16. The CDR3 loop reads CASSGTGTGVAANTDTQYF. For the CDR3, the DNA is TGTGCCAGCAGCGGGACCGGGACAGGGGTGGCGGCGAACACAGATACGCAGTATTTT.

This clone was found once. At one end the junction does not follow the germline gene, possibly because of a read error. V and J are TRBV19 and TRBJ1-2, with 7 bases lining up with TRBD1. The CDR3 extends over 15 amino acids. Germline loops: CDR1 LNHDA, CDR2 SQIVND (reference sequence). The CDR3 spells CASNRGPNNNYGHTF. In nucleotides, the CDR3 is TGTGCCAGTAACAGGGGTCCGAACAATAACTATGGCCACACCTTC. Full variable domain (missing parts from reference TRBV19 and TRBJ1-2): DGGITQSPKYLFRKEGQNVTLSCEQNLNHDAMYWYRQDPGQGLRLIYYSQIVNDFQKGDIAEGYSVSREKKESFPLTVTSAQKNPTAFYLCASNRGPNNNYGHTFGSGTRLTVV.

Details on this clone: In the same sample, other DNA sequences code for this CDR3. This rearrangement joins TRBV18 to TRBJ1-1, with 8 bases aligning to TRBD1. The CDR3 spans 13 residues. J was trimmed by 3 bases and V by 5 bases; bases with no gene match: 2. The germline V gene has CDR1 KGHSH and CDR2 LQKENI. CDR3 in amino acids: CASSLGQDTEAFF. The CDR3 DNA reads TGTGCCAGCTCATTGGGACAGGACACTGAAGCTTTCTTT.

The chain recombines TRBV11-2 with TRBJ2-1; D possibly corresponds to TRBD1 (6 bases). Per the germline V gene, CDR1 is SGHAT and CDR2 is FQNNGV. CDR3 length: 14 amino acids. The V end was cut by 0 bases, the J end by 5 bases, with 8 bases between. The CDR3 DNA reads TGTGCCAGCAGCTTAGAGGACAGTGACAATGAGCAGTTCTTC. Translation: CASSLEDSDNEQFF.

The gene calls are TRBV2 and TRBJ1-2, with 8 positions matching TRBD1. Trimming took 2 bases from V and 4 from J; bases not matched to a gene: 3. Germline V gene lookup returns CDR1 SNHLY and CDR2 FYNNEI. This CDR3 is 14 amino acids long. The CDR3 DNA reads as TGTGCCAGCAGTGAACGGACAGGGCCCTATGGCTACACCTTC. The encoded protein is CASSERTGPYGYTF.